This TCR beta chain was obtained from a study of human T cells and chemical hapten exposure (dated by TCRdb to the early 2020s). With regard to the full study: For sensitization, 2% DPC in acetone was applied to a 2 cm by 2 cm area of upper inner arm skin. Throughout the study period of roughly 24 weeks, patients also received therapeutic DPC doses to the scalp every week. Patch testing was performed on the upper back with Finn chambers containing 0.01% DPC, and the patch tests were scored after 6 days according to International Contact Dermatitis Research Group standards. Most of the patients in the cohort were female, and the cohort covered alopecia areata with under or over 50% scalp involvement, alopecia totalis and alopecia universalis. Libraries were pooled for sequencing, and variation in per-sample TCR yields was attributed mainly to small differences in library volumes within the pool. Peripheral blood TCR repertoire changes were tracked in vivo in alopecia patients during primary and secondary sensitization to the hapten diphenylcyclopropenone (DPC). Patient blood was sampled pre-sensitization (week 0) and at 2, 6 and about 24 weeks after DPC sensitization. For TCR sequencing, blood came from about 28 alopecia patients at anywhere from one to four time points (pre-sensitization, 2, 6 and 24 weeks).

V trim: 6 bases; J trim: 6 bases; unmatched bases: 7. CDR1 SQVTM and CDR2 ANQGSEA were looked up in the germline V gene. The CDR3 has 13 amino acids, counting the end cysteine and phenylalanine. This entry keeps only the CDR3 DNA: 39 bases, framed from base 1. What the research found in general, with its limitations: Repeated subsampling changed both the strength of the expansion versus patch-test correlation and the threshold at which the correlation became significant. Patch test score correlated positively with the number of PT1 expanded TCRs, reaching significance at thresholds 8, 16 and 32 but not at 4. All patients had alopecia, a presumed autoimmune disease, so their immune response might differ from that of healthy individuals. DPC sensitization did not change how many TCRs were above 1 in 1000 frequency, and no evidence was found of alterations in global repertoire structure. Expanded TCRs formed significantly more large CDR3 similarity clusters than pre-sensitization or healthy control sets, consistent with antigen-driven responses.

This clonotype was seen only a few times. No antigen is known for it. Base qualities are not recorded, but no much larger clone differs from it by a single base. Receptors were amplified or captured by RACE. TCRdb shows the sequencer as NextSeq 500. During library preparation, unique molecular identifiers were attached to individual cDNA molecules so that TCRs could be counted quantitatively and reproducibly. For every blood RNA sample, sequencing covered both the TCR alpha and TCR beta chains. The study's own analysis went as follows. The median number of TCRs per sample was some 100,000, ranging from about 23,224 to 690,600. The Decombinator software suite was used to annotate V, J and CDR3 in the TCR reads. For PS versus PT1 abundance plots, all samples were subsampled to the same number of TCRs (28,000). Expanded TCRs were defined as absent before sensitization and observed at least eight times at the 2-week time point. TCRdb ran its own pipeline on the public reads, namely fastp trimming at Q25 and MiXCR clone calling, and kept in-frame beta chains. Identical CDR3 proteins give one entry, which carries the most common genes and DNA. These V and J calls are TCRdb output, not the study's own analysis. For this sample there are some 250,000 distinct CDR3 sequences; over 7.5% appear just once. The ten largest clones add up to about 1.2% of the sample.

The time point label of this sample denotes: pre-sensitization, week 0. Per the publication, the treatment or condition label means: therapeutic diphenylcyclopropenone sensitization with weekly scalp DPC. At each patch-test visit, blood was drawn before the patch test was applied. Eligible patients were aged 18 to 70, diagnosed with alopecia, deemed suitable for DPC therapy, and excluded if pregnant. Total RNA was extracted from unfractionated whole blood that had been collected in Tempus Blood RNA tubes. Here the sequenced sample was whole blood, taken in connection with sensitization to the hapten diphenylcyclopropenone (DPC). The sequence was obtained from a man aged 18 to 29 with alopecia areata. Some clones in this sample may be carry-over from other donors' samples. The chain is encoded by TRBV29-1 joined to TRBJ1-1; 10 bases in the junction line up with TRBD1. The nucleotides read TGCAGCGTCCCGGGACAGGGGTACTCTGAAGCTTTCTTT. Translated, it gives CSVPGQGYSEAFF.